This T cell receptor beta chain was observed in a study of blood T cells in healthy people across ages. General study findings and limits: Estimates drawn from one million T cells were deemed to understate diversity.

This clonotype was detected many times. Its specificity is unknown. Using a J-beta primer mix together with a sample-barcoded 5' primer, a second PCR was run for roughly 7 to 12 cycles. Paired-end reads containing CDR3 totaled no fewer than 2.5 million for each sample. Each CDR3 protein gets one entry after TCRdb re-called the 5' RACE reads with MiXCR. The sample yields approximately 810,000 distinct CDR3 sequences, roughly 34% seen once. Germline V gene data show CDR1 as SEHNR and CDR2 as FQNEAQ (reference sequence). V lost 5 bases to trimming and J lost 1 base, with 12 bases between them. This CDR3 has 14 amino acids. Donor samples were obtained from healthy Caucasian individuals from Russia, aged roughly 6 to 90.

This clonotype was sampled from a man aged 18 to 29 in good health. Specimen: blood. This chain connects TRBV7-9 to TRBJ2-7, with no clear D. CDR3 DNA: TGTGCCAGCAGCCCCCCGGGCCTATCCTACGAGCAGTACTTC. It translates to CASSPPGLSYEQYF.